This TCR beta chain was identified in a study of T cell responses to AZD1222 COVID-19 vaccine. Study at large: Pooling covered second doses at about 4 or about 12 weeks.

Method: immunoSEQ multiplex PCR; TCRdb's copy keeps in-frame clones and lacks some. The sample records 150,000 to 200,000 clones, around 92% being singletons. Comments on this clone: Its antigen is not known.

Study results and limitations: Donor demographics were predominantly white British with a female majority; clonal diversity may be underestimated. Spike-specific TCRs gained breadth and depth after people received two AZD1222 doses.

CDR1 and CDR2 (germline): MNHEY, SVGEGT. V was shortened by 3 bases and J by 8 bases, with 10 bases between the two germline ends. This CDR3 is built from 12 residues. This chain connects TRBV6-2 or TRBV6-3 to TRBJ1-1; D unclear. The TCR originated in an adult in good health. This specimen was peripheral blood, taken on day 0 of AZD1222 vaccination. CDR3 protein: CASSYPEGEAFF. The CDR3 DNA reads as TGTGCCAGCAGTTATCCGGAGGGCGAAGCTTTCTTT.